These 3 T cell receptor beta chains were all obtained from the same sample, sequenced in a study of blood T cell repertoires in COVID-19. The assay was immunoSEQ multiplex PCR, and TCRdb's table has in-frame clones only and misses some. The data show some 49,000 clones, with 75% to 85% seen just once and roughly 3% held by the top ten. The sample was peripheral blood. Source of these receptors: a woman in her sixties or seventies with acute or convalescent COVID-19.

In its sample, this clone was seen once. The chain uses TRBV7-9 and TRBJ1-6, with 7 bases fitting TRBD1. The trim removed 3 bases at V and 10 bases at J, leaving 6 bases unmatched. The CDR3 sequence is 14 residues long. The V gene's germline CDR1 is SEHNR and CDR2 FQNEAQ (reference sequence). CDR3 loop: CASSLTGPDSPLHF. The CDR3 nucleotides are TGTGCCAGCAGCTTGACAGGGCCGGACTCACCCCTCCACTTT.

The V and J genes are TRBV7-3 and TRBJ2-5; the D gene is possibly TRBD1 (6 bases). Germline V gene data show CDR1 as SGHTA and CDR2 as FQGTGA. V was pared by 6 bases and J by 2 bases, with 13 bases between. This CDR3 region has 14 residues. The CDR3 sequence: CASSRRTVQETQYF. CDR3 sequence (DNA): TGTGCCAGCAGTCGAAGGACAGTACAAGAGACCCAGTACTTC.

The V and J genes are TRBV6-5 and TRBJ2-7; TRBD2 matches at 10 bases. J lost 3 bases, V lost 6 bases, and 8 bases had no gene match. The CDR3 runs 15 residues. Germline assignment: CDR1 MNHEY and CDR2 SVGAGI. The CDR3 coding sequence is TGTGCCAGCAGAGCCGCAGCGGGGGGGTACTACGAGCAGTACTTC. The encoded protein is CASRAAAGGYYEQYF.